The 18 T cell receptor beta chains listed next were all sequenced from one sample in a study of blood T cell repertoires in COVID-19 (TCRdb year 2020). Library creation used the immunoSEQ multiplex PCR assay. TCRdb limited this immuneACCESS table to in-frame rearrangements with V and J called. A share of clones is missing; checked studies link under half to unresolved V genes, and the rest is unexplained. A total of some 100,000 clones appear in this sample, 70% to 85% of them only once. 17% of the sample is held by the ten biggest clonotypes. Source material: peripheral blood. The source of these receptors is a woman aged 60 to 75 with acute or convalescent COVID-19.

The chain carries TRBV3-1 (or the pseudogene TRBV3-2) and TRBJ1-5; 7 bases are a match to TRBD1. This CDR3 has 14 amino acids. The junction had 3 bases not matched to a gene; V was cut back by 1 base and J by 6 bases. From germline, CDR1 is LGHDT and CDR2 YNNKEL (reference sequence). For the CDR3, the DNA is TGTGCCAGCAGCCAAGGAGGGGGCGTTCAGCCCCAGCATTTT. It encodes CASSQGGGVQPQHF.

The rearrangement uses TRBV11-3 and TRBJ1-3; D might be TRBD1 (5 bases). The CDR3 is 14 amino acids. Per germline, CDR1 SGHNT and CDR2 YENEEA. V dropped 5 bases and J dropped 4 bases, with 12 bases sitting between them. The DNA of the CDR3 is TGTGCCAGCAGCCGGCCAGGGTCCGGAAACACCATATATTTT. It codes for CASSRPGSGNTIYF.

This rearrangement joins TRBV19 to TRBJ2-7; D unclear. Trimming took 1 base from V and 2 from J, leaving 12 bases between them. This CDR3 spans 15 amino acids. The germline CDR1 and CDR2 sequences are LNHDA and SQIVND (reference sequence). The CDR3 here is CASSIGNRRAYEQYF. CDR3 in DNA: TGTGCCAGTAGTATAGGAAACAGACGTGCCTACGAGCAGTACTTC.

This clone was found a few times. The chain carries TRBV19 and TRBJ2-2; D might be TRBD1 (5 bases). Trimming removed 6 bases at V and 0 bases at J, with 11 bases between. This CDR3 is built from 15 residues. In germline, CDR1 is LNHDA, CDR2 SQIVND (reference sequence). The CDR3 DNA sequence: TGTGCCAGTAGCCGGACAAATTCGAACACCGGGGAGCTGTTTTTT. Its translation is CASSRTNSNTGELFF.

The rearrangement links TRBV5-3 to TRBJ2-7; TRBD2 might be the D (5 bases). TRBV5-3 is labeled an ORF, and its function is uncertain. Deletions cut 5 bases from V and 3 bases from J, with 15 bases between. The CDR3 is 14 residues long. CDR3 coding DNA: TGTGCCAGAAGAGCCGCTTTAGCGAGCTACGAGCAGTACTTC. Translating gives CARRAALASYEQYF.

This clone was seen a handful of times. The CDR3 region has the DNA TGTGCCAGCAGGCAGACAGGGGCCCTCTACGAGCAGTACTTC. It encodes CASRQTGALYEQYF. The chain couples TRBV14 to TRBJ2-7; 8 positions match TRBD1. The V gene's germline CDR1 is SGHDN and CDR2 FVKESK. This CDR3 is 14 amino acids long. Trimming at V came to 6 bases and at J to 3 bases, leaving 7 bases not matched to a gene.

This chain links TRBV7-9 with TRBJ2-1; D possibly corresponds to TRBD1 (6 bases). Between the trimmed V and J ends, which lost 1 base and 7 bases, there was a span of 14 bases. The CDR3 extends over 15 amino acids. Germline V gives CDR1 SEHNR, CDR2 FQNEAQ (reference sequence). The CDR3 bases are TGTGCCAGCAGCTTAGGGCAGGGGAATCGTAATGAGCAGTTCTTC. As protein: CASSLGQGNRNEQFF. Variable domain in full (rest from reference TRBV7-9 and TRBJ2-1): DTGVSQNPRHKITKRGQNVTFRCDPISEHNRLYWYRQTLGQGPEFLTYFQNEAQLEKSRLLSDRFSAERPKGSFSTLEIQRTEQGDSAMYLCASSLGQGNRNEQFFGPGTRLTVL.

The J gene is TRBJ2-3, the V gene TRBV12-5; maybe TRBD2 (6 bases). Between the trimmed V and J ends, which lost 5 bases and 0 bases, there was a span of 15 bases. Germline CDR1 LGHNT, CDR2 FRNRAP. There are 16 residues in the CDR3. The CDR3 region has the DNA TGTGCTAGTGGTACGGGACTCTGGGGAAGCACAGATACGCAGTATTTT. Its translation: CASGTGLWGSTDTQYF.

This chain joins TRBV6-2 or TRBV6-3 and TRBJ1-5; 9 nucleotides match TRBD1. This CDR3 has 21 amino acids. Unmatched junction bases numbered 17, after V lost 2 bases and J lost 0 bases. Germline V gene lookup returns CDR1 MNHEY and CDR2 SVGEGT. The CDR3 loop is CASSYKGSRQGEGYSNQPQHF. The CDR3 region has the DNA TGTGCCAGCAGTTACAAAGGGTCCCGACAGGGGGAAGGCTATAGCAATCAGCCCCAGCATTTT.

Notes on this clone: This CDR3 is also generated by other DNA sequences in the sample. The chain uses TRBV6-5 and TRBJ2-7; 7 nucleotides match TRBD1. The V gene's germline CDR1 is MNHEY and CDR2 SVGAGI. The J segment lost 5 bases and the V segment lost 11 bases, leaving 15 bases of the junction unmatched. The CDR3 sequence is 14 residues long. CDR3 sequence (DNA): TGTGCCGGGGGTCGTAGGGGGCAAGGGGACGAGCAGTACTTC. Translated, it gives CAGGRRGQGDEQYF.

This clone was seen just once. The CDR3: CAISEKDSSYNSPLHF. Written as DNA, the CDR3 is TGTGCCATCAGTGAGAAGGACAGCTCCTATAATTCACCCCTCCACTTT. This chain uses TRBV10-3 with TRBJ1-6; possible D gene TRBD1, 6 bases. The length of the CDR3 is 16 residues. Looked up from germline, CDR1 is ENHRY and CDR2 is SYGVKD. V dropped 2 bases and J dropped 0 bases, with 8 bases sitting between them.

This clone was seen once. This chain uses TRBV9 with TRBJ1-2; D is possibly TRBD1 (5 bases). This CDR3 region has 13 residues. CDR1 is SGDLS, CDR2 YYNGEE, per germline. V shed 4 bases and J shed 8 bases, with 15 bases lying between them. The CDR3 nucleotides read TGTGCCAGCAGCCCAGACAGATACGGGGGCTACACCTTC. It specifies CASSPDRYGGYTF.

Worth noting for this clone: This same CDR3 is encoded by further DNA sequences in the sample. The CDR3 is CAWNNQETQYF. DNA for the CDR3: TGTGCCTGGAATAACCAAGAGACCCAGTACTTC. The chain is built from TRBV30 and TRBJ2-5; D is ambiguous. V was shortened by 4 bases and J by 0 bases, with 3 bases between the two germline ends. CDR1 is GTSNPN, CDR2 SVGIG, per germline (reference sequence). This CDR3 has 11 amino acids.

The rearrangement joins TRBV7-2 to TRBJ1-2, with 8 bases matching TRBD1. The CDR3 sequence is 15 residues long. From germline, CDR1 is SGHTA and CDR2 FQGNSA. The trim removed 4 bases at V and 2 bases at J, leaving 6 bases unmatched. CDR3 nucleotides: TGTGCCAGCAGCTCACGACAGGGGTCGAACTATGGCTACACCTTC. Its translation is CASSSRQGSNYGYTF.

This clone is a singleton in its sample. The rearrangement uses TRBV5-1 and TRBJ2-2; the match to TRBD2 covers 7 bases. The V gene's germline CDR1 is SGHRS and CDR2 YFSETQ. CDR3 length: 16 amino acids. Trimming took 0 bases from V and 2 from J; bases not matched to a gene: 4. CDR3 region: CASSLVGTINTGELFF. The CDR3 DNA follows: TGCGCCAGCAGCTTGGTAGGGACTATAAACACCGGGGAGCTGTTTTTT.

V usage is TRBV9 and J usage is TRBJ2-3; D gene ambiguous. From germline, CDR1 is SGDLS and CDR2 YYNGEE. This CDR3 has 14 residues. The V end lost 3 bases, the J end lost 4 bases, and 12 bases lay between the germline ends. The CDR3 nucleotides are TGTGCCAGCAGCGCTGCAGGTATCTCAGATACGCAGTATTTT. Its protein product is CASSAAGISDTQYF.

The CDR3 bases are TGTGCCAGCAGTTACGCACCAGGGAATCAGCCCCAGCATTTT. This gives the protein CASSYAPGNQPQHF. V gene TRBV6-2 or TRBV6-3 combines with J gene TRBJ1-5; D is possibly TRBD1 (5 bases). The V end lost 2 bases, the J end lost 4 bases, and 9 bases lay between the germline ends. Looked up from germline, CDR1 is MNHEY and CDR2 is SVGEGT. The CDR3 loop spans 14 amino acids.

The rearrangement uses TRBV28 and TRBJ1-6; D remains ambiguous. The germline V and J ends were trimmed by 6 bases and 10 bases, with 7 bases remaining between them. The CDR3 has 11 amino acids. Looked up from germline, CDR1 is MDHEN and CDR2 is SYDVKM. This chain's CDR3 is CASREASPLHF. The DNA for the CDR3 is TGTGCCAGCAGGGAGGCGTCACCCCTCCACTTT. Supplemented by reference TRBV28 and TRBJ1-6, the full variable domain reads DVKVTQSSRYLVKRTGEKVFLECVQDMDHENMFWYRQDPGLGLRLIYFSYDVKMKEKGDIPEGYSVSREKKERFSLILESASTNQTSMYLCASREASPLHFGNGTRLTVT.